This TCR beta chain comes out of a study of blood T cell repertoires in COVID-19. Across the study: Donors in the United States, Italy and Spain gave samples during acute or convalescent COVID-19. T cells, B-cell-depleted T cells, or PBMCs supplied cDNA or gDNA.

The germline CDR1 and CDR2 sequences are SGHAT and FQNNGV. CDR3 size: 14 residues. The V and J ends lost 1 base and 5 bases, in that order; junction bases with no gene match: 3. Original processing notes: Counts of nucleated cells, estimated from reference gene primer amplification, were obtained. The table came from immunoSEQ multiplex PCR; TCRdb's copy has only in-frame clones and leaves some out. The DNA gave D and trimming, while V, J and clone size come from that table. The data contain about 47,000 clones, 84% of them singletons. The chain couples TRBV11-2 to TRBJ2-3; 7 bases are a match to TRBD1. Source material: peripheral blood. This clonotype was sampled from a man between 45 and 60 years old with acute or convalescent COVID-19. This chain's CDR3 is CASSLGSGGDTQYF. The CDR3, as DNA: TGTGCCAGCAGCTTAGGGTCAGGGGGAGATACGCAGTATTTT.